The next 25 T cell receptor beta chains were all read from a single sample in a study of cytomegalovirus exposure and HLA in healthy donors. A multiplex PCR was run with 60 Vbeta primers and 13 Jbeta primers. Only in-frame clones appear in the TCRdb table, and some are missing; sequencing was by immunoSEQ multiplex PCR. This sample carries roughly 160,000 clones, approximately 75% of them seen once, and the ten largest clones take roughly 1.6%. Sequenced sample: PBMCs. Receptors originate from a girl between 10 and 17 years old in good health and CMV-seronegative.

The CDR3 sequence is CASSFRGYSYNEQFF. CDR3 DNA: TGTGCCAGCAGCTTCCGCGGTTATTCCTACAATGAGCAGTTCTTC. The chain combines TRBV7-3 with TRBJ2-1; D not resolved. V lost 3 bases, J lost 1 base, and 10 bases lay in between. This CDR3 has 15 residues. Germline V gene lookup returns CDR1 SGHTA and CDR2 FQGTGA. The variable domain in full, completed from reference TRBV7-3 and TRBJ2-1, reads GAGVSQTPSNKVTEKGKYVELRCDPISGHTALYWYRQSLGQGPEFLIYFQGTGAADDSGLPNDRFFAVRPEGSVSTLKIQRTERGDSAVYLCASSFRGYSYNEQFFGPGTRLTVL.

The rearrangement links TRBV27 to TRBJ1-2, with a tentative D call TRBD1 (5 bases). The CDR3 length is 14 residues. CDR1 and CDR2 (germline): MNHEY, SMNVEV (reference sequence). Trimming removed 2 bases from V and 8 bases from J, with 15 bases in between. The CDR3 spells CASSLPGGDGGYTF. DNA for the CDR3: TGTGCCAGCAGTTTACCCGGGGGGGACGGAGGCTACACCTTC.

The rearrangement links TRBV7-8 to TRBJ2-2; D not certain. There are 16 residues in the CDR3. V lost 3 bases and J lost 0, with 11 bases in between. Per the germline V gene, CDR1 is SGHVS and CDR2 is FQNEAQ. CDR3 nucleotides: TGTGCCAGCAGCTTGAAAATAACGGCGAACACCGGGGAGCTGTTTTTT. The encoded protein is CASSLKITANTGELFF.

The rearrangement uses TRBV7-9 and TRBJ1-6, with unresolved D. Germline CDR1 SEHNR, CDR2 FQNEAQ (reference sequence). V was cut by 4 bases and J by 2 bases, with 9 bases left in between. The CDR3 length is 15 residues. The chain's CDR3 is CASSSQSPYNSPLHF. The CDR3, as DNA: TGTGCCAGCAGCTCACAGAGCCCCTATAATTCACCCCTCCACTTT. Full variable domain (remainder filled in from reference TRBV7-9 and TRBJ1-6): DTGVSQNPRHKITKRGQNVTFRCDPISEHNRLYWYRQTLGQGPEFLTYFQNEAQLEKSRLLSDRFSAERPKGSFSTLEIQRTEQGDSAMYLCASSSQSPYNSPLHFGNGTRLTVT.

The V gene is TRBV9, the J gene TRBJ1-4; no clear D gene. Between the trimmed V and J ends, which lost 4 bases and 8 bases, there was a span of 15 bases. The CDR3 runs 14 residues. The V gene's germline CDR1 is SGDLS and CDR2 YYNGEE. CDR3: CASSPTPSREKLFF. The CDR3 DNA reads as TGTGCCAGCAGCCCCACCCCGAGCCGGGAAAAACTGTTTTTT.

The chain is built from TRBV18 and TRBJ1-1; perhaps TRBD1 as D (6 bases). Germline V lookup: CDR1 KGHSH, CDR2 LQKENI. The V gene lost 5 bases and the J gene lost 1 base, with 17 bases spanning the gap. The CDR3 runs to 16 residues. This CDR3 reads CASSEVRGLPNTEAFF. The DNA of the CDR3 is TGTGCCAGCTCAGAAGTCAGGGGCCTCCCGAACACTGAAGCTTTCTTT.

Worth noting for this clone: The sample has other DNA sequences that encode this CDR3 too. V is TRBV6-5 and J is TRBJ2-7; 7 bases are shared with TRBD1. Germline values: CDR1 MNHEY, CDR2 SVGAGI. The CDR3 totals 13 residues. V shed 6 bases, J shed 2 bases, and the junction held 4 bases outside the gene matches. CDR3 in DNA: TGTGCCAGCAGCTTGGGACAGACCTACGAGCAGTACTTC. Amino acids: CASSLGQTYEQYF.

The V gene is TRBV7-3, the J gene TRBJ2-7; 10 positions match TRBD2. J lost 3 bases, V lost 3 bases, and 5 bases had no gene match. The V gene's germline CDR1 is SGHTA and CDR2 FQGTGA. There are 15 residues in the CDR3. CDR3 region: CASSFSGGPGYEQYF. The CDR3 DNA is TGTGCCAGCAGCTTTAGCGGGGGGCCAGGCTACGAGCAGTACTTC.

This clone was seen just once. DNA for the CDR3: TGTGCCAGCAGCTTAGATCCGGACAGGGCCCTTTACAATGAGCAGTTCTTC. It encodes CASSLDPDRALYNEQFF. The chain carries TRBV7-3 and TRBJ2-1; 8 bases fit TRBD1. V gave up 2 bases and J gave up 4 bases; unmatched junction bases: 10. The germline V gene encodes CDR1 SGHTA and CDR2 FQGTGA. This CDR3 has 17 amino acids.

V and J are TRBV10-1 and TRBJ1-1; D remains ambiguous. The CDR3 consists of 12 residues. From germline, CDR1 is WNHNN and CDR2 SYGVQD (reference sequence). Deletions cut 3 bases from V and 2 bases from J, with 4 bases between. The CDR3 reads CASSDTNTEAFF. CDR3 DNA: TGCGCCAGCAGTGACACTAACACTGAAGCTTTCTTT.

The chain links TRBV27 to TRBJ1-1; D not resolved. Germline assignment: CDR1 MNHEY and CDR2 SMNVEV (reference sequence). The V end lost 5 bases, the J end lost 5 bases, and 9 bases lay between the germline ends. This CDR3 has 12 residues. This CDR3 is CASSTRRTEAFF. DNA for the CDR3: TGTGCCAGCAGTACCCGTCGGACTGAAGCTTTCTTT.

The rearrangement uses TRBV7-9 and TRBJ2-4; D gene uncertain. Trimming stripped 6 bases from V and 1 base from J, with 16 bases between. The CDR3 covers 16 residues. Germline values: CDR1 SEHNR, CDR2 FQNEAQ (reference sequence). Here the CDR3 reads CASSLSRILAKNIQYF. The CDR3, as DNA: TGTGCCAGCAGTCTCTCGAGGATTTTGGCCAAAAACATTCAGTACTTC.

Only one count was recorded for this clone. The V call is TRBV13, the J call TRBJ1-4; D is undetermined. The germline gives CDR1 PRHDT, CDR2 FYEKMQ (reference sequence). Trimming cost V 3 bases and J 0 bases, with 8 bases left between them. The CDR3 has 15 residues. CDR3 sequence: CASSLMESTNEKLFF. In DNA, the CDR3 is TGTGCCAGCAGCTTGATGGAGTCAACTAATGAAAAACTGTTTTTT.

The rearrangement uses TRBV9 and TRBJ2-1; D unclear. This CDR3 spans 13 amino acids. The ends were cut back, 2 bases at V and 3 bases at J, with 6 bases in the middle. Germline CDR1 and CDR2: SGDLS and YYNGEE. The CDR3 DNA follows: TGTGCCAGCAGCGTTGCGGACTACAATGAGCAGTTCTTC. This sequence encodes CASSVADYNEQFF. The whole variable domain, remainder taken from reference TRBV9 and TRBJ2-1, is DSGVTQTPKHLITATGQRVTLRCSPRSGDLSVYWYQQSLDQGLQFLIQYYNGEERAKGNILERFSAQQFPDLHSELNLSSLELGDSALYFCASSVADYNEQFFGPGTRLTVL.

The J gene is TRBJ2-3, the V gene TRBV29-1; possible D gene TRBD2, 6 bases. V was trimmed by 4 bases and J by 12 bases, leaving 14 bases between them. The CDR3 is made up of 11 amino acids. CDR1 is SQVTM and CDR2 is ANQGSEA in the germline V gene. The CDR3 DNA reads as TGCAGCGTTGGTTCAAGGGGAGGCCAGTATTTT. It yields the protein CSVGSRGGQYF.

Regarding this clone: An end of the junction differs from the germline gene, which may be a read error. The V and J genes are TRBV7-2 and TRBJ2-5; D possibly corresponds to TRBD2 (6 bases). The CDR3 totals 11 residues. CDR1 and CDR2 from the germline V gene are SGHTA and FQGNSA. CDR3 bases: TGTGCCAGCAGCACGGGAGAGGCCCAGTACTTC. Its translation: CASSTGEAQYF.

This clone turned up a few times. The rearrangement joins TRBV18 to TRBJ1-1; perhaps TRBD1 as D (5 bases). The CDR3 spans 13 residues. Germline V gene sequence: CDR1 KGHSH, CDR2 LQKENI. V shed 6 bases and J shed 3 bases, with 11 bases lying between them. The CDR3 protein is CASSATEDTEAFF. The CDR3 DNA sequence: TGTGCCAGCTCGGCGACAGAGGACACTGAAGCTTTCTTT.

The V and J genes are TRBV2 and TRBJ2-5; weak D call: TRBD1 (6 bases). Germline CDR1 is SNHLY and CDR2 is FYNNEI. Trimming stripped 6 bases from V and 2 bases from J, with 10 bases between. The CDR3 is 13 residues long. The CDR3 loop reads CASRIDRQETQYF. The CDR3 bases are TGTGCCAGCAGGATCGACAGGCAAGAGACCCAGTACTTC.

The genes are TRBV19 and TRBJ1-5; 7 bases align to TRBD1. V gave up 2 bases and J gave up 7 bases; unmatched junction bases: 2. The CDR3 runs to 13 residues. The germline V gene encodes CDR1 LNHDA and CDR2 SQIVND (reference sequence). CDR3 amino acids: CASSIRGQQPQHF. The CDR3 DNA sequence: TGTGCCAGTAGTATAAGGGGGCAACAGCCCCAGCATTTT.

CDR3 DNA sequence: TGTGCCAGCAGCCTCGGGCCCCCCAGGGGATATTCCTACGAGCAGTACTTC. It codes for CASSLGPPRGYSYEQYF. The chain carries TRBV28 and TRBJ2-7; maybe TRBD1 (6 bases). V was pared by 6 bases and J by 1 base, with 22 bases between. Germline V lookup: CDR1 MDHEN, CDR2 SYDVKM. The CDR3 consists of 17 residues.

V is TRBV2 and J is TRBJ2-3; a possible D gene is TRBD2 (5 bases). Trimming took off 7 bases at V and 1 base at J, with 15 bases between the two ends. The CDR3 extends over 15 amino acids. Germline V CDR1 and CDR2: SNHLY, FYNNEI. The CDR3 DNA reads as TGTGCCAGCAAGAGGGCGGTTGCGGGCACAGATACGCAGTATTTT. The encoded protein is CASKRAVAGTDTQYF.

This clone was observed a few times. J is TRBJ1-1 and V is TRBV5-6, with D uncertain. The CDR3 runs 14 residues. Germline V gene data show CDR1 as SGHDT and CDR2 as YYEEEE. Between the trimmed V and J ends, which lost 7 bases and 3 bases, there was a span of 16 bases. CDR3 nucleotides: TGTGCCAGCCGGAGTTTTGGCGGCGACACTGAAGCTTTCTTT. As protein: CASRSFGGDTEAFF.

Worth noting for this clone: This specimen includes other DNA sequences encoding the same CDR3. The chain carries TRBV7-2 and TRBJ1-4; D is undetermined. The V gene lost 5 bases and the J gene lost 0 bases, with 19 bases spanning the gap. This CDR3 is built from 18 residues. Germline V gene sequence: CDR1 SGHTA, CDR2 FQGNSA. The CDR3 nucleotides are TGTGCCAGCAGCCCCTCCCCCCAATTGCGGGCAACTAATGAAAAACTGTTTTTT. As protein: CASSPSPQLRATNEKLFF.

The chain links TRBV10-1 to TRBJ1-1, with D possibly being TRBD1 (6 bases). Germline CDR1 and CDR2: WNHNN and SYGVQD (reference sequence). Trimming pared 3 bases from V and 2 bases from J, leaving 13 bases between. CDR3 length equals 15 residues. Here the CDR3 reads CASSEWTAPNTEAFF. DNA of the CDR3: TGCGCCAGCAGTGAATGGACAGCTCCAAACACTGAAGCTTTCTTT.

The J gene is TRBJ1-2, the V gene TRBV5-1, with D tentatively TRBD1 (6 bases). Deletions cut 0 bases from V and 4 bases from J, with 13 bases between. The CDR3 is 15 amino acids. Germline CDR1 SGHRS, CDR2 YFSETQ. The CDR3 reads CASSLAGGAGYGYTF. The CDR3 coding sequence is TGCGCCAGCAGCTTGGCCGGGGGGGCTGGCTATGGCTACACCTTC.